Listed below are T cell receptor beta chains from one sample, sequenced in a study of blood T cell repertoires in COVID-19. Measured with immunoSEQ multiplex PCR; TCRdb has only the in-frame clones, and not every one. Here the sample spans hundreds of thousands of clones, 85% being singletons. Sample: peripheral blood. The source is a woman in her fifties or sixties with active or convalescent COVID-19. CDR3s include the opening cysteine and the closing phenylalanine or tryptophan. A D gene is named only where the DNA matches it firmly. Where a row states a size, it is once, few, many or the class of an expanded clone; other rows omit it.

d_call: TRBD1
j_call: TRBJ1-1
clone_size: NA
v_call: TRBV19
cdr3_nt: TGTGCCAGTAGTACTGCAGGGGGCAGGGCTGAAGCTTTCTTT
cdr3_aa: CASSTAGGRAEAFF

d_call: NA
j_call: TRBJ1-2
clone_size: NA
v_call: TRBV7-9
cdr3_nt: TGTGCCAGCAGCCTACCTAACAGGGATCCTAACTATGGCTACACCTTC
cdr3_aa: CASSLPNRDPNYGYTF

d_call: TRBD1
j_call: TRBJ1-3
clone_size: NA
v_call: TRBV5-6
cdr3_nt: TGTGCCAGCAGCTTGGCAGGGGGAGGTGGAAACACCATATATTTT
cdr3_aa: CASSLAGGGGNTIYF

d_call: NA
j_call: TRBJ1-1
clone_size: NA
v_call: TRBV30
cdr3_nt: TGTGCCTGGAGTGACTTTCTGATCGGACACCGGAACACTGAAGCTTTCTTT
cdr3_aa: CAWSDFLIGHRNTEAFF

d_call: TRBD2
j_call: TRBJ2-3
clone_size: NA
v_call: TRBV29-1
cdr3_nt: TGCAGCGTTGAACCTAGCGGGAGACGCACAGATACGCAGTATTTT
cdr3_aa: CSVEPSGRRTDTQYF

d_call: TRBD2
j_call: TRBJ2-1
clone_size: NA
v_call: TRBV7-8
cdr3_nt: TGTGCCAGCAGCTTAGTCCCTAGCGGGATATTCCTAGACAATGAGCAGTTCTTC
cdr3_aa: CASSLVPSGIFLDNEQFF

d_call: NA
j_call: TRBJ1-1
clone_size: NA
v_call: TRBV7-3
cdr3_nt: TGTGCCAGCAGGCGGGGTCCGGAAGCTTTCTTT
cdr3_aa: CASRRGPEAFF

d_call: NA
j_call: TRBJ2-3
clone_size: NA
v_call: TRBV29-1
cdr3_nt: TGCAGCGTTGCTCCGGGACTGAGAGATACGCAGTATTTT
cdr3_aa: CSVAPGLRDTQYF

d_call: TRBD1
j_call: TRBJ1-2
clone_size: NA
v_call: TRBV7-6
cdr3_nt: TGTGCCAGCAGCGCGGGACAGGGGCTCGGCGGCTATGGCTACACCTTC
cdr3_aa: CASSAGQGLGGYGYTF

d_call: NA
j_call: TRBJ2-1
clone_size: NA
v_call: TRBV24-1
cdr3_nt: TGTGCCACCAGTGATTTCCGACAGGATGAGCAGTTCTTC
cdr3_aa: CATSDFRQDEQFF

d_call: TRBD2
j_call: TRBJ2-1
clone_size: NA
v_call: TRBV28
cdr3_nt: TGTGCCAGCAGTGGTAGCGGGAGGGGTTGGGAGCAGTTCTTC
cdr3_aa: CASSGSGRGWEQFF

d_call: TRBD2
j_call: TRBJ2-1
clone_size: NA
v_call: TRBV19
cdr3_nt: TGTGCCAGTGGACCAGCGGGAGGGAACAATGAGCAGTTCTTC
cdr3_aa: CASGPAGGNNEQFF

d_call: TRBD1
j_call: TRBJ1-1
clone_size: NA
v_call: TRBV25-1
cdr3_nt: TGTGCCAGCAGTGCCCATCGACAGGGGAACACTGAAGCTTTCTTT
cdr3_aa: CASSAHRQGNTEAFF

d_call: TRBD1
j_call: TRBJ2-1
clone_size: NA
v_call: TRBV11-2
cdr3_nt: TGTGCCAGCAGCGTAAGGCGCCCCGGGACAGGTAATGATGAGCAGTTCTTC
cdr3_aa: CASSVRRPGTGNDEQFF

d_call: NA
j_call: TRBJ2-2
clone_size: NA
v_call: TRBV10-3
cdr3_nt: TGTGCCATCAGTGAGTCTTATGGGGAGTCATCCCGAAACACCGGGGAGCTGTTTTTT
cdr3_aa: CAISESYGESSRNTGELFF

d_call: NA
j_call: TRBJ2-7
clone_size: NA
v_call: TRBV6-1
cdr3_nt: TGTGCCAGCAGTGAAGCCGCCTACGAGCAGTACTTC
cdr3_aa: CASSEAAYEQYF

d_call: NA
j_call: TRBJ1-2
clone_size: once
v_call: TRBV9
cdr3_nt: TGTGCCAGCACCAGGGGAGGGAGGATCGGCTACACCTTC
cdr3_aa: CASTRGGRIGYTF

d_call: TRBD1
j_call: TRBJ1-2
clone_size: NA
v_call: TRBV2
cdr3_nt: TGTGCCAGCAGCCGGGACAGGGGGGATGGCTACACCTTC
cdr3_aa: CASSRDRGDGYTF

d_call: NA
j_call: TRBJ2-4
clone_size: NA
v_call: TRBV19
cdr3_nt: TGTGCCAGTAGTAGCAGACAGGGAGGAACGGACATTCAGTACTTC
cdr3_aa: CASSSRQGGTDIQYF

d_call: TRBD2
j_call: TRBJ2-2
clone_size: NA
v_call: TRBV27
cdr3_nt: TGTGCCAGCAGTTTATACCTCGGATCGCGGGAGCCCGGGGAGCTGTTTTTT
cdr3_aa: CASSLYLGSREPGELFF